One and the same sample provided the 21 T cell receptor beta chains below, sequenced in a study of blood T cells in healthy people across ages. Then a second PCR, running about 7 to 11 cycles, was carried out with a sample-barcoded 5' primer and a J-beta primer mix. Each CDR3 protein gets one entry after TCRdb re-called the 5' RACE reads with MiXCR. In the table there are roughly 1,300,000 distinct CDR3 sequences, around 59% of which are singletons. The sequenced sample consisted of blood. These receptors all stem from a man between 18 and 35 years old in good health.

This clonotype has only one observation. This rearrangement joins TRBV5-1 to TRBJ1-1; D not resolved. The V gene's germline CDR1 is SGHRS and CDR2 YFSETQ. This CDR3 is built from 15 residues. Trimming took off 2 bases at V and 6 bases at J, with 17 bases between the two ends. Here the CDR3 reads CASSFGSGSAAEAFF. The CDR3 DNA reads TGCGCCAGCAGCTTTGGATCAGGATCAGCGGCTGAAGCTTTCTTT. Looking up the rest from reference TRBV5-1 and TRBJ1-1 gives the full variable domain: KAGVTQTPRYLIKTRGQQVTLSCSPISGHRSVSWYQQTPGQGLQFLFEYFSETQRNKGNFPGRFSGRQFSNSRSEMNVSTLELGDSALYLCASSFGSGSAAEAFFGQGTRLTVV.

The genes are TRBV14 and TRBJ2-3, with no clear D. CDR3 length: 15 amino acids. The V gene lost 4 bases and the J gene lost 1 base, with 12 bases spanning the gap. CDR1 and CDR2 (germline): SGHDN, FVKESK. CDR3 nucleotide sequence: TGTGCCAGCAGCCGACCTTGGGATGGCACAGATACGCAGTATTTT. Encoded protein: CASSRPWDGTDTQYF.

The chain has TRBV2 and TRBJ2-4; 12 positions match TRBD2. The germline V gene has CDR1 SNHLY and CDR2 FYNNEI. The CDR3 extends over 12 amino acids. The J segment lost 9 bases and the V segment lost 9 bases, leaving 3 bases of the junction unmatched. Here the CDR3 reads CASLAGGTIQYF. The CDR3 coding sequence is TGTGCCAGTCTAGCGGGAGGGACCATTCAGTACTTC.

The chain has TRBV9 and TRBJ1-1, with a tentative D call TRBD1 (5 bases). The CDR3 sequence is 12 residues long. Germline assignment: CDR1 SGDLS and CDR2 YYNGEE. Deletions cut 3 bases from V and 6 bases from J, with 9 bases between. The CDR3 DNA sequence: TGTGCCAGCAGCGGCAGGGATCCTGAAGCTTTCTTT. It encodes CASSGRDPEAFF.

CDR3 nucleotides: TGTGCCAGCAGCCCTGGACTAGCGGGGGGCTCCAAAAACATTCAGTACTTC. Translated: CASSPGLAGGSKNIQYF. This chain uses TRBV7-9 with TRBJ2-4; 14 positions match TRBD2. Germline values: CDR1 SEHNR, CDR2 FQNEAQ (reference sequence). This CDR3 has 17 residues. The J segment lost 2 bases and the V segment lost 5 bases, leaving 5 bases of the junction unmatched.

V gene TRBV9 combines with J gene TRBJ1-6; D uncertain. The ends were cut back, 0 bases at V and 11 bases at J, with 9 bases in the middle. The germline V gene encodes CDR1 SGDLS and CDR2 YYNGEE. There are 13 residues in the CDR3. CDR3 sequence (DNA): TGTGCCAGCAGCGTAGAGGCGACCACACCCCTCCACTTT. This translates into CASSVEATTPLHF.

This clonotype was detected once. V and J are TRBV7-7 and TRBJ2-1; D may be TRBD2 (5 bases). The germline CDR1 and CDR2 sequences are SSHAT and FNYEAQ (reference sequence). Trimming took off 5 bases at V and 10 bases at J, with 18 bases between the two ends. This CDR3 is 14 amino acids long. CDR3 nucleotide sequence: TGTGCCAGCAGCCCCAGCCCGAGAGGGTTGGAGCAGTTCTTC. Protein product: CASSPSPRGLEQFF.

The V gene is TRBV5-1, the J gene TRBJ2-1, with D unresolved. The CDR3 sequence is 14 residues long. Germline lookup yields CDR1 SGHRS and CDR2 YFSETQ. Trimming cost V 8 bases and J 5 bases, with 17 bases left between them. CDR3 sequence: CASRALGEHNEQFF. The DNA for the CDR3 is TGCGCCAGTCGAGCTCTCGGCGAGCACAATGAGCAGTTCTTC. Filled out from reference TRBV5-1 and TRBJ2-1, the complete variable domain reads KAGVTQTPRYLIKTRGQQVTLSCSPISGHRSVSWYQQTPGQGLQFLFEYFSETQRNKGNFPGRFSGRQFSNSRSEMNVSTLELGDSALYLCASRALGEHNEQFFGPGTRLTVL.

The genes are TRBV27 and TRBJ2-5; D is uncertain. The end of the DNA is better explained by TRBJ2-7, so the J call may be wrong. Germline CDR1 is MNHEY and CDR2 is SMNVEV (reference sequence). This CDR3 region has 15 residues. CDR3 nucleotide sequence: TGTGCCAGCAGTTTATCCCAGGACCCAATCTACGAGCAGTACTTC. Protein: CASSLSQDPIYEQYF.

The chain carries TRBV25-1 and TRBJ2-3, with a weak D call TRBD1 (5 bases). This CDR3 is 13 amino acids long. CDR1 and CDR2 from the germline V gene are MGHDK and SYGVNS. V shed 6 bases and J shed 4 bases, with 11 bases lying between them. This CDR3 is CASSPYRSDTQYF. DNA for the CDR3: TGTGCCAGCAGCCCCTACAGGTCAGATACGCAGTATTTT.

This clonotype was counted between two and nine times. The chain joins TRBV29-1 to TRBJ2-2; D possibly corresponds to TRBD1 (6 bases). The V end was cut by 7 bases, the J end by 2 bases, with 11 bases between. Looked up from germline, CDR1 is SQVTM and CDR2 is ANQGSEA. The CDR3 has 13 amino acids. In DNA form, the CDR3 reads TGCAGCGGACAGGAAGAAAACACCGGGGAGCTGTTTTTT. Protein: CSGQEENTGELFF.

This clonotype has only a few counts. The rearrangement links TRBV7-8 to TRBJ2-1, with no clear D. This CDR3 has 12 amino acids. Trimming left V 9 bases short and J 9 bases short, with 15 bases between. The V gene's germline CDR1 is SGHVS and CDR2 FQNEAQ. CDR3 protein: CARSPASLEQFF. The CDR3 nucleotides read TGTGCCAGATCACCCGCCAGCCTTGAGCAGTTCTTC.

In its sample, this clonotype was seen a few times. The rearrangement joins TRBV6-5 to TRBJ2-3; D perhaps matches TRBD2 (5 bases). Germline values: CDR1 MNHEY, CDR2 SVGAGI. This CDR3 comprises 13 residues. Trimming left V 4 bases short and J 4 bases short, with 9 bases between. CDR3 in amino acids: CASSWSGPDTQYF. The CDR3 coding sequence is TGTGCCAGCAGTTGGAGCGGCCCAGATACGCAGTATTTT.

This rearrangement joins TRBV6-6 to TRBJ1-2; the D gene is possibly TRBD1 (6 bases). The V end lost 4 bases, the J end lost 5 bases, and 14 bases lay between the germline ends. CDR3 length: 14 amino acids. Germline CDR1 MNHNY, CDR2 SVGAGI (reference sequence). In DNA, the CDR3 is TGTGCCAGCAGTTCTCTACGGACAGATTATGGCTACACCTTC. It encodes CASSSLRTDYGYTF.

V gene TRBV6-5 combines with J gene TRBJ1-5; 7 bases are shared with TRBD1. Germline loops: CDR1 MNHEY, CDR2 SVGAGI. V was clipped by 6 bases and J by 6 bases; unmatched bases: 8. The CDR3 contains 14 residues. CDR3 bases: TGTGCCAGCAGACAACAGGGGCTCGGTCAGCCCCAGCATTTT. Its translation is CASRQQGLGQPQHF.

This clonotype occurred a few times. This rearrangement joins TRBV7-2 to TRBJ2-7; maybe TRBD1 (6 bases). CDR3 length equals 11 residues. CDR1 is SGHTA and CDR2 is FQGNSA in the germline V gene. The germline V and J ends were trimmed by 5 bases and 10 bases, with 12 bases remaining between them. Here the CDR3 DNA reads TGTGCCAGCAGCATCCGGGACAATCAGTACTTC. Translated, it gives CASSIRDNQYF.

Written as DNA, the CDR3 is TGTGCCAGCAGTTCCACCCCCGGGACTAGCGGGAGGGCCGTCACCTACAATGAGCAGTTCTTC. Protein sequence: CASSSTPGTSGRAVTYNEQFF. The chain is built from TRBV27 and TRBJ2-1, with 16 nucleotides matching TRBD2. The CDR3 runs 21 residues. Germline lookup yields CDR1 MNHEY and CDR2 SMNVEV (reference sequence). The junction had 14 bases not matched to a gene; V was cut back by 4 bases and J by 2 bases.

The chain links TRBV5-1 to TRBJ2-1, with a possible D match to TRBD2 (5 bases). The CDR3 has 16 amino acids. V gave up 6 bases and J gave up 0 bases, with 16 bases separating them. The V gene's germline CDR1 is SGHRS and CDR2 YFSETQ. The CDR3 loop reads CASTDAGKSSYNEQFF. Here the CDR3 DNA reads TGCGCCAGCACCGATGCCGGGAAGAGCTCCTACAATGAGCAGTTCTTC.

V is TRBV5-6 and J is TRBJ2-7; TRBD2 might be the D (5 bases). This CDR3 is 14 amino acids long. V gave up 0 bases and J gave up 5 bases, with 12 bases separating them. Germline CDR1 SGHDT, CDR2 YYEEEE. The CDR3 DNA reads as TGTGCCAGCAGCTTGGTTCAGGAGGCGAACGAGCAGTACTTC. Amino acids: CASSLVQEANEQYF.

CDR3 in amino acids: CASSLSRLAGGEQYF. The CDR3 bases are TGTGCCAGCAGCTTATCCAGACTAGCGGGGGGCGAGCAGTACTTC. J is TRBJ2-5 and V is TRBV7-9, with TRBD2 identical over 13 bases. The end of the DNA is better explained by TRBJ2-7, so the J call may be wrong. The CDR3 is 15 amino acids. Germline V gene sequence: CDR1 SEHNR, CDR2 FQNEAQ (reference sequence).

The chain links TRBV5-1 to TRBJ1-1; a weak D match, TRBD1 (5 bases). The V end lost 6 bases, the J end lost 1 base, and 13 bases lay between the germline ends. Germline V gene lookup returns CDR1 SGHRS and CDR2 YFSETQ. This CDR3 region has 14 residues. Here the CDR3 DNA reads TGCGCCAGCAACCCTTGGGGACCGAACACTGAAGCTTTCTTT. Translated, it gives CASNPWGPNTEAFF.